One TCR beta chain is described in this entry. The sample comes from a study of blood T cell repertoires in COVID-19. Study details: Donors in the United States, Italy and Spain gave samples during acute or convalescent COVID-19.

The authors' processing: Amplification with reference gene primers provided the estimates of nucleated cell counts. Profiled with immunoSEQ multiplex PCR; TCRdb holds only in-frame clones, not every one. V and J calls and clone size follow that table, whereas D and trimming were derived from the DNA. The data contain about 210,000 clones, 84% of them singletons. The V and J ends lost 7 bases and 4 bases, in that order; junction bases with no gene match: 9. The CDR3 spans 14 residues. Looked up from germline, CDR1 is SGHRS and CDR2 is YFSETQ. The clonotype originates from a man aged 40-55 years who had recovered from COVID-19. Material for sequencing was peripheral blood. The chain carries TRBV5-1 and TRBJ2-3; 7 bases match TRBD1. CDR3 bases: TGCGCCAGCTGTCCCGGGACAGAGGCAGATACGCAGTATTTT. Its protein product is CASCPGTEADTQYF.